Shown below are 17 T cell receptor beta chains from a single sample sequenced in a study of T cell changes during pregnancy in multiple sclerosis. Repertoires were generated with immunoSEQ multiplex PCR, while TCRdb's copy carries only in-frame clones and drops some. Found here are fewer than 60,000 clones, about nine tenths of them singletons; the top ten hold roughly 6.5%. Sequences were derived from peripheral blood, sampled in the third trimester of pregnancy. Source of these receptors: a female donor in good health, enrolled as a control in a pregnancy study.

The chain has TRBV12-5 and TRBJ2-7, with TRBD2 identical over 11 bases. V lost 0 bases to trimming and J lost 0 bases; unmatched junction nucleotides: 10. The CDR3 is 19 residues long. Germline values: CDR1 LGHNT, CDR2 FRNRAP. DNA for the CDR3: TGTGCTAGTGGTTTGGTTCTTGGGACTAGCGGAAGAAGCTCCTACGAGCAGTACTTC. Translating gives CASGLVLGTSGRSSYEQYF.

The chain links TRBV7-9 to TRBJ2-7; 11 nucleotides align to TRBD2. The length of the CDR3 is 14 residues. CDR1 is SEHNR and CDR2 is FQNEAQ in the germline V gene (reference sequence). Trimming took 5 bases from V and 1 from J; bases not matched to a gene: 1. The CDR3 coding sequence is TGTGCCAGCAGCCGACTAGCGGGGTCCTACGAGCAGTACTTC. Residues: CASSRLAGSYEQYF.

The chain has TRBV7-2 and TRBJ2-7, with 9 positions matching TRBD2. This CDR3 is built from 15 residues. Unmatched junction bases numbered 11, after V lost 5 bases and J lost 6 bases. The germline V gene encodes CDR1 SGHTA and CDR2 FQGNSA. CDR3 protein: CASSIHSGGPVEQYF. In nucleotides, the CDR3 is TGTGCCAGCAGCATCCATAGCGGGGGACCGGTCGAGCAGTACTTC.

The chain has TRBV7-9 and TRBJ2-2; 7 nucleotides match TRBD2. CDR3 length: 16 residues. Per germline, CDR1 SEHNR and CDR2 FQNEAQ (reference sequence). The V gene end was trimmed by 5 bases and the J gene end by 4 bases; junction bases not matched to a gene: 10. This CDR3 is CASSQTTSRVTGELFF. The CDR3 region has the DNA TGTGCCAGCAGCCAGACGACTAGCAGAGTCACCGGGGAGCTGTTTTTT.

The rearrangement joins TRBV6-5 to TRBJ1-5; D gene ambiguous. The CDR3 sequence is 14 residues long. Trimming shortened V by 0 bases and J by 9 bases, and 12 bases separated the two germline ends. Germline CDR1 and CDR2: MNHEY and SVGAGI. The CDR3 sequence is CASSYSRSSTPQHF. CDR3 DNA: TGTGCCAGCAGTTACTCCCGATCCAGTACGCCCCAGCATTTT.

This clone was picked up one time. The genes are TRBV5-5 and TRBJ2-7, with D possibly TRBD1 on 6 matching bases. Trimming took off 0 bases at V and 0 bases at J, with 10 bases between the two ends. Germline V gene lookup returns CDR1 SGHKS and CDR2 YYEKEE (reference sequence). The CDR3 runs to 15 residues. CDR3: CASSLEGVSSYEQYF. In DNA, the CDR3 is TGTGCCAGCAGCTTGGAGGGGGTTAGCTCCTACGAGCAGTACTTC.

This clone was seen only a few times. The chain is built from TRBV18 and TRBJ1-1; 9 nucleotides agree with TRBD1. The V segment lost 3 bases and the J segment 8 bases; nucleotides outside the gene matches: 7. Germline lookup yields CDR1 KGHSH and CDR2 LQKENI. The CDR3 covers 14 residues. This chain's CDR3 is CASSPGQGKREAFF. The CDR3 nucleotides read TGTGCCAGCTCACCGGGACAGGGAAAGCGCGAAGCTTTCTTT. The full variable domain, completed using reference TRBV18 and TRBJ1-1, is NAGVMQNPRHLVRRRGQEARLRCSPMKGHSHVYWYRQLPEEGLKFMVYLQKENIIDESGMPKERFSAEFPKEGPSILRIQQVVRGDSAAYFCASSPGQGKREAFFGQGTRLTVV.

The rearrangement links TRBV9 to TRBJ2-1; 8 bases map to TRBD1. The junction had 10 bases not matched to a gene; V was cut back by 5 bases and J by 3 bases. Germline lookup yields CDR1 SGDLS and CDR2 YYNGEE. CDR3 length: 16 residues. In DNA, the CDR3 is TGTGCCAGCAGGGCTTCCAGGGGGCTGCTCTACAATGAGCAGTTCTTC. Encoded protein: CASRASRGLLYNEQFF.

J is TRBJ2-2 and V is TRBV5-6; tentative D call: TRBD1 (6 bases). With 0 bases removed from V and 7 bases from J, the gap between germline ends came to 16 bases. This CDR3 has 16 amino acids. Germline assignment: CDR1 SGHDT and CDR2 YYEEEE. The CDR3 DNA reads TGTGCCAGCAGCTTGGAAATCATGGGGGCAATCGGGGAGCTGTTTTTT. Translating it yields CASSLEIMGAIGELFF.

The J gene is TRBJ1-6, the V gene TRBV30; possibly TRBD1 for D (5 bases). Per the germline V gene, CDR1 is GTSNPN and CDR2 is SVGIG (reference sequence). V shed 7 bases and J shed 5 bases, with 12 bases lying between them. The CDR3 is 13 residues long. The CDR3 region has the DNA TGTGCCTTTCGGGGGGTAGATAATTCACCCCTCCACTTT. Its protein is CAFRGVDNSPLHF.

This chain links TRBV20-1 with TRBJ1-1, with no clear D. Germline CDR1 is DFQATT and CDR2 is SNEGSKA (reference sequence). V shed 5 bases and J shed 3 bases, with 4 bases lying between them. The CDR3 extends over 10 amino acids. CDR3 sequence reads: CSARYTEAFF. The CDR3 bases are TGCAGTGCTCGGTACACTGAAGCTTTCTTT.

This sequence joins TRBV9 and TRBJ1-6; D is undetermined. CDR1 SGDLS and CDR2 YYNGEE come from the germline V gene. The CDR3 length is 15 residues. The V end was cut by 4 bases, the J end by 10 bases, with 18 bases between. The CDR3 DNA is TGTGCCAGCAGCCCCAGTGGGGAGGGAGACTCACCCCTCCACTTT. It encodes CASSPSGEGDSPLHF.

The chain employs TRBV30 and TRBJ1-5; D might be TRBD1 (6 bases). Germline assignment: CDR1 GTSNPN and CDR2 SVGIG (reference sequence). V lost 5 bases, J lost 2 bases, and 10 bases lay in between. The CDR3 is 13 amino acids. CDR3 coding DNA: TGTGCCTGGGCGACAGGAGGCAATCAGCCCCAGCATTTT. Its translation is CAWATGGNQPQHF.

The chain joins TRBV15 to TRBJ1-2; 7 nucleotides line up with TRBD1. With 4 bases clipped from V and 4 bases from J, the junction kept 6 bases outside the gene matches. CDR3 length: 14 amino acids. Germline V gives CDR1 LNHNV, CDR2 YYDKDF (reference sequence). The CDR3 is CATSKAGTAYGYTF. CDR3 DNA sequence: TGTGCCACCAGCAAAGCCGGGACAGCCTATGGCTACACCTTC.

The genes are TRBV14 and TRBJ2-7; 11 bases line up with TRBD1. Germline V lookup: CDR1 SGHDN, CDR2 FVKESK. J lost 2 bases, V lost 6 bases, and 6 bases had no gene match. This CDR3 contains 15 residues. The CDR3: CASSRMGQGAYEQYF. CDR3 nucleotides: TGTGCCAGCAGTCGAATGGGACAGGGGGCCTACGAGCAGTACTTC.

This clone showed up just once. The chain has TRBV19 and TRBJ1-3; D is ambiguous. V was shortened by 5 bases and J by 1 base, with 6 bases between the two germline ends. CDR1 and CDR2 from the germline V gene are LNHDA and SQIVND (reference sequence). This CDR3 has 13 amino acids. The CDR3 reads CASSRVSGNTIYF. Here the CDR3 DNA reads TGTGCCAGTAGTCGGGTTTCTGGAAACACCATATATTTT.

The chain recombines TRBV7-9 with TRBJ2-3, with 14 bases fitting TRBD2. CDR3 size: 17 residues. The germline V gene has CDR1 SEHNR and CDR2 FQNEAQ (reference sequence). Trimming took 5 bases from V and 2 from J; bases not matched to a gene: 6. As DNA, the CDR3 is TGTGCCAGCAGCCCGGGACTAGCGGGGGCGTACACAGATACGCAGTATTTT. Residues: CASSPGLAGAYTDTQYF.